The following is a T cell receptor beta chain sequence with its context. It has no known antigen specificity. No base qualities exist here, and no much larger clone lies one base off it. TCRbeta CDR3 regions were amplified from genomic DNA by means of the immunoSEQ Assay, a bias-controlled multiplex PCR. In the paper's pipeline: Nucleated cell counts per sample were estimated from amplification of reference gene primers within the assay. Sequence reads were collapsed and filtered to measure the absolute abundance of every unique TCRbeta CDR3 rearrangement. Productive Simpson clonality was computed per sample as the square root of Simpson's diversity index over productive rearrangements. TCRdb provides this immuneACCESS table in a form limited to in-frame rearrangements. Some clones are lacking; in checked studies, under half of them reflect an unresolved V gene, and why the rest are absent is not known. The D gene and trimming were derived from the DNA, and the V and J assignments and clone size from that table. This sample has roughly 220,000 clones in its table, and 84% of those were observed once. The ten largest account for just under 20% of the sample.

These data are taken from a study of blood T cell repertoires in COVID-19 (dated by TCRdb to about 2020). About the full investigation: Samples covering the acute and convalescent phases of COVID-19 were provided by collaborators in the United States, Italy and Spain. The material from the prospective study consisted of cDNA or gDNA derived from T cells, B-cell-depleted T cells, or PBMCs. Subjects who had been exposed to COVID-19, were actively infected with it, or had recovered from it provided the deeply sampled blood TCRbeta repertoires that made up the dataset. The repertoires were released in a freely available public database intended as a resource for research on the immune response to SARS-CoV-2. Samples were obtained from the ongoing ImmuneRACE study (first 160 participants) and from approximately 1,200 subjects provided by 6 global collaborators. Sample metadata almost always included a de-identified subject ID, COVID-19 status, age in years and sex. Where HLA class I and class II types were available, the types were taken from metadata supplied by the sample provider, not from assay-based typing. The research as a whole found: The quantity of clinical and demographic metadata differed by source and by participant and was supplied without curation.

Each collaborating institution followed its own protocols to collect whole blood in K2EDTA tubes. Collaborator samples were shipped for TCRbeta analysis as frozen whole blood, isolated PBMCs, or DNA extracted from either sample type. The CDR3 starts with the cysteine, ends with the phenylalanine, and has 14 residues. The sequence is cut down to CDR3 DNA, 42 bases in frame from base 1. Trimming takes 2 bases from V and 5 bases from J, and the germline ends sit 12 bases apart. Looking up the germline V gene (reference sequence) yields CDR1 MNHEY and CDR2 SMNVEV. The sequence links TRBV27 to TRBJ2-5, and TRBD1 may be the D gene, going by 7 matching bases. Source material: peripheral blood. The source of this sequence is a man aged 30 to 39 with active or convalescent COVID-19. This receptor carries the CDR3 CASSLGRGQETQYF. The DNA sequence is given as TGTGCCAGCAGTTTAGGGCGGGGACAGGAGACCCAGTACTTC.